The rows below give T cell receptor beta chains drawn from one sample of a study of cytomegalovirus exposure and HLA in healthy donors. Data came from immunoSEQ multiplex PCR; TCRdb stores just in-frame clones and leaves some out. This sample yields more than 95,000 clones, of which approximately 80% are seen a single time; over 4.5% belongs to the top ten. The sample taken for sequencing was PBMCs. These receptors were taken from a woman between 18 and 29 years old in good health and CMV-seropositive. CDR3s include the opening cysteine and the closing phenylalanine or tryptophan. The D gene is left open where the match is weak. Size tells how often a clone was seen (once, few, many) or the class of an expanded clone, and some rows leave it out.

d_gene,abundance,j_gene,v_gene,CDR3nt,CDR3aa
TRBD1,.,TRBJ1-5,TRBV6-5,TGTGCCAGCAGTTACTCGGGACAGCCCAATCAGCCCCAGCATTTT,CASSYSGQPNQPQHF
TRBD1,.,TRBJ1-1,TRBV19,TGTGCCAGTAGTACAGGACAGGGACCCACTGAAGCTTTCTTT,CASSTGQGPTEAFF
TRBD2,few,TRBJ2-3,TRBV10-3,TGTGCCATCAGTGACCTAGCGGGAACAGATACGCAGTATTTT,CAISDLAGTDTQYF
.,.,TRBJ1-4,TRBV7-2,TGTGCCAGCAGCTTTCAGACAGGTCAGACTGAAAAACTGTTTTTT,CASSFQTGQTEKLFF
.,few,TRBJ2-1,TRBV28,TGTGCCAGCAGGACGGACCGGGACTCACCCTTAGGTGAGCAGTTCTTC,CASRTDRDSPLGEQFF
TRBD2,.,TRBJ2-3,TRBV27,TGTGCCAGCAGTCTACTAGCGGGAGGGCTGGATACGCAGTATTTT,CASSLLAGGLDTQYF
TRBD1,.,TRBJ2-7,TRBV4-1,TGCGCCAGCAGCCAACAACAGGGGCCATCCTACGAGCAGTACTTC,CASSQQQGPSYEQYF
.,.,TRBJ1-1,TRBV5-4,TGTGCCAGCAGCTTGGAGGGGCTCCAGCGTGCTTTCTTT,CASSLEGLQRAFF
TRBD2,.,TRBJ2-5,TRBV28,TGTGCCAGCACCTGGGGTAGCGGGAAAAAGACCCAGTACTTC,CASTWGSGKKTQYF
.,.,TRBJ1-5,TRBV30,TGTGCCTGGAGAGCGGGGGCAGGGGACAATCAGCCCCAGCATTTT,CAWRAGAGDNQPQHF
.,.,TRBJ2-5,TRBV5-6,TGTGCCAGCAGTCCCCAGGGGGGCAGTTCAGAGACCCAGTACTTC,CASSPQGGSSETQYF
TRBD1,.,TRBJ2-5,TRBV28,TGTGCCAGCAGTCCCGGGACAGGGGGTCAGACCCAGTACTTC,CASSPGTGGQTQYF
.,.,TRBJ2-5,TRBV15,TGTGCCACCAGCAGTGTCGACTCGGACCAAGAGACCCAGTACTTC,CATSSVDSDQETQYF
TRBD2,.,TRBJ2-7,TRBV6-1,TGTGCCAGCAGTGAAGTCAGCGGGAGTTACGAGCAGTACTTC,CASSEVSGSYEQYF
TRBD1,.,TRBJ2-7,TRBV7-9,TGTGCCAGCAGCACAACGGGACAGGGCTACGAGCAGTACTTC,CASSTTGQGYEQYF
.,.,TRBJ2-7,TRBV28,TGTGCCAGCTCGGCGGGGGCAGCCTACGAGCAGTACTTC,CASSAGAAYEQYF
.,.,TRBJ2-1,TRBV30,TGTGCCTGGAGTGTAACGGGCGGGACAGCGTACAATGAGCAGTTCTTC,CAWSVTGGTAYNEQFF
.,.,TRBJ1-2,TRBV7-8,TGTGCCAGCAGCGTGGGGGTTGGGGGGTATGGCTACACCTTC,CASSVGVGGYGYTF
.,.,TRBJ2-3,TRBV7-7,TGTGCTAGCAGCTTAGGCGTCGGTAGCACAGATACGCAGTATTTT,CASSLGVGSTDTQYF
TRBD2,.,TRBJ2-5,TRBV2,TGTGCCAGCAATAAAGGACTAGCGGGAGATCGGGCGTACTTC,CASNKGLAGDRAYF
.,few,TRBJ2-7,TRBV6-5,TGTGCCAGCCTGTCGGACTACCCCTACGAGCAGTACTTC,CASLSDYPYEQYF
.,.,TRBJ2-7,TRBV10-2,TGCGCCAGCAGTGAGCACGGTCCCTACGAGCAGTACTTC,CASSEHGPYEQYF
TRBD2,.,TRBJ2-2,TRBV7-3,TGTGCCAGCAGCTTTCTAGCGGGAGCTGCCGGGGAGCTGTTTTTT,CASSFLAGAAGELFF
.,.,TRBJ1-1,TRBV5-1,TGCGCCAGCAGCTTGCAACCAGATAACACTGAAGCTTTCTTT,CASSLQPDNTEAFF
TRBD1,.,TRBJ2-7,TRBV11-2,TGTGCCAGCAGCCCGGGACAGGGGGCGTACGAGCAGTACTTC,CASSPGQGAYEQYF
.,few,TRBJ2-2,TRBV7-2,TGTGCCAGCATACGGGACTGGCCCGCCGGGGAGCTGTTTTTT,CASIRDWPAGELFF
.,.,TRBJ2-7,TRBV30,TGTGCCTGGAGTAACTCCAAAATGTCGAGGTCAACCTACGAGCAGTACTTC,CAWSNSKMSRSTYEQYF
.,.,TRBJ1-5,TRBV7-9,TGTGCCAGCAGTCAAGGGCAGGGGTGGAATCAGCCCCAGCATTTT,CASSQGQGWNQPQHF
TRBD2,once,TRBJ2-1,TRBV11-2,TGTGCCAGCAGCCCGGTAGCGGGGGGAGGACATGAGCAGTTCTTC,CASSPVAGGGHEQFF
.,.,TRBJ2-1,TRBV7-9,TGTGCCAGCAGCAAAGGGCCCGCGGGCCTGGACAATGAGCAGTTCTTC,CASSKGPAGLDNEQFF
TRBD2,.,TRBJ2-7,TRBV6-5,TGTGCCAGCAGTTACTCGCGGGGGGGGTACGAGCAGTACTTC,CASSYSRGGYEQYF
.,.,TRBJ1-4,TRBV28,TGTGCCAGCAGTCGAAAGCTCACTAATGAAAAACTGTTTTTT,CASSRKLTNEKLFF
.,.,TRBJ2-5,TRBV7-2,TGTGCCAGCAGCTTAGCCCGGACAGTACAAGAGACCCAGTACTTC,CASSLARTVQETQYF
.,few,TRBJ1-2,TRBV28,TGTGCCAGCAGTTTAGTCTCAGGGCACTATGGCTACACCTTC,CASSLVSGHYGYTF
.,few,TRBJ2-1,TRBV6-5,TGTGCCAGCCTAACGAGGGCAGGAACGTTAAATGAGCAGTTCTTC,CASLTRAGTLNEQFF
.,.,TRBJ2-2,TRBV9,TGTGCCAGCAGCTCACCACTAGAAGAAGTATCCGGGGAGCTGTTTTTT,CASSSPLEEVSGELFF
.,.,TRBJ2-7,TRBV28,TGTGCCAGCAGCCATGGACACAGCTACGAGCAGTACTTC,CASSHGHSYEQYF
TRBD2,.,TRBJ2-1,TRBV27,TGTGCCAGCAGTCTAACGGGACTAGGGCCGGAGCAGTTCTTC,CASSLTGLGPEQFF
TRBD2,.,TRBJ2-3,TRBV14,TGTGCCAGCAGCGGGGAGGGCCATAGTCCTCCGCAGTATTTT,CASSGEGHSPPQYF
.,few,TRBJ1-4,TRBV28,TGTGCCAGCAGAACTTCGGGCGAGGGAAAACTGTTTTTT,CASRTSGEGKLFF
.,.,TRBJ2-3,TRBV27,TGTGCCAGCAGTTTCGGGGGAGAGAATACGCAGTATTTT,CASSFGGENTQYF
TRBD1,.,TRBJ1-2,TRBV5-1,TGCGCCAGCAGCTTGGATCCCGGACAGGGAACCTATGGCTACACCTTC,CASSLDPGQGTYGYTF
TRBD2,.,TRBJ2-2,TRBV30,TGTGCCTGGAACCGGGGGGGAAAAACCGGGGAGCTGTTTTTT,CAWNRGGKTGELFF
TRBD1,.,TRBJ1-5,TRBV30,TGTGCCTGGAGTGGACAGGGGGATCAGCCCCAGCATTTT,CAWSGQGDQPQHF
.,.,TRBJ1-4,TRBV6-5,TGTGCCAGCGGGCGGCGGGCAACTAATGAAAAACTGTTTTTT,CASGRRATNEKLFF
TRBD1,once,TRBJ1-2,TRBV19,TGTGCCAGTAGGACTACAGGGGGCCGTGGCTACACCTTC,CASRTTGGRGYTF
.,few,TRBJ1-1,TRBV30,TGTGCCTGGACAACGGGTCTGAACACTGAAGCTTTCTTT,CAWTTGLNTEAFF
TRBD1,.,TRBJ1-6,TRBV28,TGTGCCAGCAGTACGACGACAGGGAAACGATCACCCCTCCACTTT,CASSTTTGKRSPLHF
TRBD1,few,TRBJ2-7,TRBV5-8,TGTGCCAGCAGCCTCCGGACAGGGCGGTACGAGCAGTACTTC,CASSLRTGRYEQYF
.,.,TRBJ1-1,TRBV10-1,TGCGCCAGCACCGGACAGTGGACCGATAAAGCTTTCTTT,CASTGQWTDKAFF
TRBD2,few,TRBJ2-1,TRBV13,TGTGCCAGCAGCTTAGTAGCGGGAGGGTCCTACAATGAGCAGTTCTTC,CASSLVAGGSYNEQFF
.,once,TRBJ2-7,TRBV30,TGTGCCTGGAGTGGGACACCGCCCGAGCAGTACTTC,CAWSGTPPEQYF
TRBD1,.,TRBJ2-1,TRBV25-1,TGTGCCAGCAGCGGTGTCCAGGGGGATGAGCAGTTCTTC,CASSGVQGDEQFF